This T cell receptor beta chain was obtained from a study of shared clonotypes between healthy human individuals. Study summary: Three plates each covered CD4 naive and memory; CD8 naive two, CD8 memory one. Overall study findings and caveats: A handful of donors showed sharing of roughly 5% of naive CD4 clonotypes.

Naive CD8 cells comprised CD45RO-negative, CCR7-positively selected cells, excluding terminally differentiated effector memory CD45RA+ cells. About this clone: Its antigen is as yet unknown.

Germline V gives CDR1 SGHNT, CDR2 YYREEE (reference sequence). Trimming removed 2 bases from V and 1 base from J; junction bases left unmatched: 10. This CDR3 has 17 amino acids. Deep was the level at which the assay was run. This table comes from immunoSEQ multiplex PCR, and its TCRdb copy is limited to in-frame clones, with some not included. Of millions of clones in the sample, roughly 94% were seen once. J is TRBJ2-7 and V is TRBV5-4; 9 bases agree with TRBD1. The sample was naive CD8+ T cells sorted from blood. This receptor was taken from a man between 18 and 29 years old in good health. The CDR3 DNA follows: TGTGCCAGCAGCTTCTCGGGGACAGGGATAGGTTCCTACGAGCAGTACTTC. Amino acid sequence: CASSFSGTGIGSYEQYF.